These 5 T cell receptor beta chains came from one sample sequenced in a study of CD8 T cells in ankylosing spondylitis. TCRdb passed the 5' RACE reads through MiXCR, listing each CDR3 protein once. The repertoire includes about 150,000 distinct CDR3 sequences, approximately 48% of them detected once, and about 15% sits in the top ten. The material sequenced was synovial fluid, either unsorted or a sorted T cell fraction (not recorded which). Every receptor here comes from a male donor with ankylosing spondylitis.

This chain uses TRBV20-1 with TRBJ2-5; tentatively, D is TRBD2 (7 bases). CDR3 length: 17 residues. The V gene lost 6 bases and the J gene lost 1 base, with 24 bases spanning the gap. The V gene's germline CDR1 is DFQATT and CDR2 SNEGSKA (reference sequence). The CDR3 coding sequence is TGCAGTGCCGTCTTAGACGGGGGGCCGCGGATCCAAGAGACCCAGTACTTC. This sequence encodes CSAVLDGGPRIQETQYF.

This chain links TRBV5-4 with TRBJ1-1; D gene ambiguous. This CDR3 comprises 16 residues. V lost 2 bases and J 1 base, leaving 15 bases between the germline ends. CDR1 and CDR2 (germline): SGHNT, YYREEE (reference sequence). This CDR3 reads CASSFSVGSGNTEAFF. For the CDR3, the DNA is TGTGCCAGCAGCTTCAGTGTCGGAAGTGGGAACACTGAAGCTTTCTTT.

The rearrangement links TRBV13 to TRBJ2-5, with D perhaps TRBD2 (7 bases). This CDR3 is 17 amino acids long. V dropped 0 bases and J dropped 2 bases, with 16 bases sitting between them. Germline V CDR1 and CDR2: PRHDT, FYEKMQ (reference sequence). The CDR3 DNA sequence: TGTGCCAGCAGCTTAGGAGGCGGGGGCGACGGTCAAGAGACCCAGTACTTC. Residues: CASSLGGGGDGQETQYF.

With respect to this clonotype: A single base separates this from a much larger clone, so it may be a read error. The J gene is TRBJ1-1, the V gene TRBV4-1; D may be TRBD1 (5 bases). Germline CDR1 reads MGHRA; CDR2 reads YSYEKL. The CDR3 is made up of 16 amino acids. V was pared by 4 bases and J by 7 bases, with 22 bases between. CDR3 DNA sequence: TGCGCCAGCAGCCGAGCTCCCGGGGCTAGGGTTGGTGAAGCTTTCTTT. Its translation: CASSRAPGARVGEAFF.

V is TRBV6-5 and J is TRBJ2-5, with D hard to call. There are 14 residues in the CDR3. Deletions cut 0 bases from V and 5 bases from J, with 10 bases between. The V gene's germline CDR1 is MNHEY and CDR2 SVGAGI. CDR3 nucleotide sequence: TGTGCCAGCAGTTACTCGTGGGAAGACGAGACCCAGTACTTC. Translated, it gives CASSYSWEDETQYF.